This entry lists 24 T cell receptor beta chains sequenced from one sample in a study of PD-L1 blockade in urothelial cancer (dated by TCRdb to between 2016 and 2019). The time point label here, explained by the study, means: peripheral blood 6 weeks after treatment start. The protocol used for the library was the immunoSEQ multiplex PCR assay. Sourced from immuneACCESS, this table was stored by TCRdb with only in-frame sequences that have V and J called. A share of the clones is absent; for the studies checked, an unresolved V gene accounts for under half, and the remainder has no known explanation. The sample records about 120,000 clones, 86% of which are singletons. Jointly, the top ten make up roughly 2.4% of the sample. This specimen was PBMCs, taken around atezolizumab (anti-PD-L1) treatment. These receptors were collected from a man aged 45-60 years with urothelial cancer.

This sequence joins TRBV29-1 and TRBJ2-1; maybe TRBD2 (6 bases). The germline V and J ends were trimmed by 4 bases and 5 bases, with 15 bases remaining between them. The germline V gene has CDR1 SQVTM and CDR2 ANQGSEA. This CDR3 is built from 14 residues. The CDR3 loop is CSVVGGIGDNEQFF. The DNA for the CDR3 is TGCAGCGTTGTTGGGGGGATCGGCGACAATGAGCAGTTCTTC.

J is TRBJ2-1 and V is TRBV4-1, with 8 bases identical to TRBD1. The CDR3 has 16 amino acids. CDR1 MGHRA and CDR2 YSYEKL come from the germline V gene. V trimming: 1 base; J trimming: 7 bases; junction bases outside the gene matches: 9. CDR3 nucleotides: TGCGCCAGCAGCCAAGGGGATGGACAGGGCGGTAATGAGCAGTTCTTC. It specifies CASSQGDGQGGNEQFF.

Written as DNA, the CDR3 is TGTGCCAGCAGTGTTTTGACAGGGGGTGGCGAGCAGTACTTC. Translation: CASSVLTGGGEQYF. The chain is built from TRBV2 and TRBJ2-7, with 9 bases matching TRBD1. Germline V gives CDR1 SNHLY, CDR2 FYNNEI. This CDR3 contains 14 residues. V was clipped by 4 bases and J by 6 bases; unmatched bases: 7. Based on the CDR3 plus reference TRBV2 and TRBJ2-7, the full variable domain is EPEVTQTPSHQVTQMGQEVILRCVPISNHLYFYWYRQILGQKVEFLVSFYNNEISEKSEIFDDQFSVERPDGSNFTLKIRSTKLEDSAMYFCASSVLTGGGEQYFGPGTRLTVT.

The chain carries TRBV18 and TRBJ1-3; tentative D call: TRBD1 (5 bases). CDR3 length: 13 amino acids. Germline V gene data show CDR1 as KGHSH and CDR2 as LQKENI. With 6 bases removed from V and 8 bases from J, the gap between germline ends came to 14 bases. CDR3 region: CASSQGITDTIYF. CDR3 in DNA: TGTGCCAGCTCGCAGGGAATTACAGACACCATATATTTT.

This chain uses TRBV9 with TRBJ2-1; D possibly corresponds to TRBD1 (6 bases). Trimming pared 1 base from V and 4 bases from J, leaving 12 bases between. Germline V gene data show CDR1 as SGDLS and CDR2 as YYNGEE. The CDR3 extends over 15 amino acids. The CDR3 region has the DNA TGTGCCAGCAGCGTAAGCGGACAGAAATACAATGAGCAGTTCTTC. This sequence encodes CASSVSGQKYNEQFF.

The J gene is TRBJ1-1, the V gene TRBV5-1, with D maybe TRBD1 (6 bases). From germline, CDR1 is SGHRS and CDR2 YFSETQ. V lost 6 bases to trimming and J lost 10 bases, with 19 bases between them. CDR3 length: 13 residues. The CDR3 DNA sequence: TGCGCCAGCACCTCTACCCCACAGGGTGGAGCTTTCTTT. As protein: CASTSTPQGGAFF. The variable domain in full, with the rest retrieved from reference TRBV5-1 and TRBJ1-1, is KAGVTQTPRYLIKTRGQQVTLSCSPISGHRSVSWYQQTPGQGLQFLFEYFSETQRNKGNFPGRFSGRQFSNSRSEMNVSTLELGDSALYLCASTSTPQGGAFFGQGTRLTVV.

The DNA of the CDR3 is TGTGCCTGGACCGAGCAGGGGATCAATGGCTACACCTTC. Translating it yields CAWTEQGINGYTF. The J gene is TRBJ1-2, the V gene TRBV30; TRBD1 might be the D (6 bases). Between the trimmed V and J ends, which lost 4 bases and 6 bases, there was a span of 15 bases. The CDR3 runs to 13 residues. Germline assignment: CDR1 GTSNPN and CDR2 SVGIG (reference sequence). Full variable domain (rest looked up from reference TRBV30 and TRBJ1-2): SQTIHQWPATLVQPVGSPLSLECTVEGTSNPNLYWYRQAAGRGLQLLFYSVGIGQISSEVPQNLSASRPQDRQFILSSKKLLLSDSGFYLCAWTEQGINGYTFGSGTRLTVV.

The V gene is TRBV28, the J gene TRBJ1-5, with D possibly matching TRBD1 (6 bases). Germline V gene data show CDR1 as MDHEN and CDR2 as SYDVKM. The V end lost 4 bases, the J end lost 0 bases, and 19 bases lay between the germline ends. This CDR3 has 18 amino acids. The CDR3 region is CASSSFDRNINSNQPQHF. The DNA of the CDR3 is TGTGCCAGCAGTTCCTTTGACAGGAACATTAATAGCAATCAGCCCCAGCATTTT.

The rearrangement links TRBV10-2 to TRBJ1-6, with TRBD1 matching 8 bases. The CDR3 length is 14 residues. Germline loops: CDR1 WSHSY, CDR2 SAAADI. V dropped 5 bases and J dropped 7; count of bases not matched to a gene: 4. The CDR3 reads CASSPGQENSPLHF. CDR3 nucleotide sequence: TGCGCCAGCAGTCCGGGACAGGAGAATTCACCCCTCCACTTT.

In DNA, the CDR3 is TGTGCCAGCAGCCAAGCCTATCGACTAGCGGGAGGGCCCAGGTCCTACAATGAGCAGTTCTTC. Protein: CASSQAYRLAGGPRSYNEQFF. The V and J genes are TRBV4-2 and TRBJ2-1, with 14 nucleotides matching TRBD2. The ends lost 1 base at V and 1 base at J; junction bases unmatched: 12. The CDR3 has 21 residues. In germline, CDR1 is LGHNA, CDR2 YNFKEQ.

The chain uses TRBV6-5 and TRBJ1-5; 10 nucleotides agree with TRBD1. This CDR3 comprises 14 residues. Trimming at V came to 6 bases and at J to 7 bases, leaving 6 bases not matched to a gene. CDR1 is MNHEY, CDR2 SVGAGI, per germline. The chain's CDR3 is CASRRQGASQPQHF. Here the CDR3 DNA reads TGTGCCAGCAGGCGACAGGGGGCGAGCCAGCCCCAGCATTTT.

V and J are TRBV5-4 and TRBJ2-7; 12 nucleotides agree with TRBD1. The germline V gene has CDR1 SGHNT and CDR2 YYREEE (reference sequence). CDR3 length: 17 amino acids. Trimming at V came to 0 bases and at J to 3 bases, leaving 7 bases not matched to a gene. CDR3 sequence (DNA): TGTGCCAGCAGCTTGGGGGTGGGACAGGGGGCTTACTACGAGCAGTACTTC. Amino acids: CASSLGVGQGAYYEQYF.

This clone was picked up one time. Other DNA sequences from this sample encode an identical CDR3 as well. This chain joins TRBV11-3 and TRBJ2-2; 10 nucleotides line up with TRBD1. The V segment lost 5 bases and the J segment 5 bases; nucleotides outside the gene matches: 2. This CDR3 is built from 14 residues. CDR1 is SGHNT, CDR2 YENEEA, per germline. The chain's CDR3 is CASSRDRGTGELFF. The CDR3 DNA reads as TGTGCCAGCAGCCGGGACAGGGGAACCGGGGAGCTGTTTTTT.

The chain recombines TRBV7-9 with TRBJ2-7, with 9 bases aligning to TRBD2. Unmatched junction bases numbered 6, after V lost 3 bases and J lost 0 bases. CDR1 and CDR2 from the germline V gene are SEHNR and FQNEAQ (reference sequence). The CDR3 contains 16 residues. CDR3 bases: TGTGCCAGCAGCTTCAGGCGGGAGGGGAGCTCCTACGAGCAGTACTTC. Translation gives CASSFRREGSSYEQYF.

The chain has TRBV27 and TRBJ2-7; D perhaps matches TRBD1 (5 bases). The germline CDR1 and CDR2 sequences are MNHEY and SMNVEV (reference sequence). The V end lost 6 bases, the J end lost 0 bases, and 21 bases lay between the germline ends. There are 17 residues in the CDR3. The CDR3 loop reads CASSRKPGRVSSYEQYF. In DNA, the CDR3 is TGTGCCAGCAGCCGCAAACCTGGCAGGGTAAGCTCCTACGAGCAGTACTTC.

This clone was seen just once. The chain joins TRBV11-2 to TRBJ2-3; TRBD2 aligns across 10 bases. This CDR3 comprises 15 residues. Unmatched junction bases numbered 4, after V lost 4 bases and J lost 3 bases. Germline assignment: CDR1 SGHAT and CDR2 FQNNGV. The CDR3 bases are TGTGCCAGCAGCTCTTGGGGACTAGCGACAGATACGCAGTATTTT. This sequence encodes CASSSWGLATDTQYF.

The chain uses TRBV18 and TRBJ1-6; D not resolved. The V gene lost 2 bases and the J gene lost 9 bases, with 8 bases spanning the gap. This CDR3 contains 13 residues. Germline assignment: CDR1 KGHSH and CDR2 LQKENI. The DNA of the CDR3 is TGTGCCAGCTCACCAGCGGGGTCTTCACCCCTCCACTTT. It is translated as CASSPAGSSPLHF.

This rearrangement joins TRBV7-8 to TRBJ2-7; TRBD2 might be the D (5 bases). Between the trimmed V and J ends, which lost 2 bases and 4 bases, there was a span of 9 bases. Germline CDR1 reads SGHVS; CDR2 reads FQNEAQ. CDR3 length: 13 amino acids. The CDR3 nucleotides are TGTGCCAGCAGCTTAAGAGGGTTATACGAGCAGTACTTC. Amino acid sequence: CASSLRGLYEQYF.

The CDR3 nucleotides are TGTGCCAGAAGCTTGGGGAGCTTCAATCAGCCCCAGCATTTT. This encodes CARSLGSFNQPQHF. The chain carries TRBV5-3 and TRBJ1-5; D gene ambiguous. TRBV5-3 is classed as an ORF, of uncertain function. The germline V and J ends were trimmed by 0 bases and 3 bases, with 7 bases remaining between them. This CDR3 spans 14 amino acids.

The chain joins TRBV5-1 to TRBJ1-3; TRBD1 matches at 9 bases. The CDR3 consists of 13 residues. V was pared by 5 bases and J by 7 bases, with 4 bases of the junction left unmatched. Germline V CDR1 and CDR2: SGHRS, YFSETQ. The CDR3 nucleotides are TGCGCCAGCAGTCGGGACAGGGCCAACACCATATATTTT. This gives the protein CASSRDRANTIYF.

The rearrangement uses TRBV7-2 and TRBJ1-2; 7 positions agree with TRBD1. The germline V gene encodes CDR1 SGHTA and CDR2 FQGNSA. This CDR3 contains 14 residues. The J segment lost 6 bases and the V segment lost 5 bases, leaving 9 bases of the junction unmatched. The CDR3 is CASSPETGRNGYTF. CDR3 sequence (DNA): TGTGCCAGCAGCCCGGAGACAGGGCGGAATGGCTACACCTTC.

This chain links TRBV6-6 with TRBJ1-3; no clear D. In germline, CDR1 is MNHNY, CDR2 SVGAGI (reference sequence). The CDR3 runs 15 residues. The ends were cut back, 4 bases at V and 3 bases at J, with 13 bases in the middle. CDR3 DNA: TGTGCCAGCAGTTCAACGAGGCCGTTTGGAAACACCATATATTTT. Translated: CASSSTRPFGNTIYF.

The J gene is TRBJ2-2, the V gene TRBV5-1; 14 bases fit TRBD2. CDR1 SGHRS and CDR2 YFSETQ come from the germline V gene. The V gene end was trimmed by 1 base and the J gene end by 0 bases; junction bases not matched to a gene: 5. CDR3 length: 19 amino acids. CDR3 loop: CASSLLRTSGRSNTGELFF. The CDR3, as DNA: TGCGCCAGCAGCTTGTTAAGGACTAGCGGGAGGTCGAACACCGGGGAGCTGTTTTTT.

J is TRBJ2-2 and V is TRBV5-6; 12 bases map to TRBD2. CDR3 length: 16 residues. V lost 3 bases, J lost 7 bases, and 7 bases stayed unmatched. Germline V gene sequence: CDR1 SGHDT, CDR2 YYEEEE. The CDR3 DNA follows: TGTGCCAGCAGCTACCCGACTAGCGGGAGCCACGGGGAGCTGTTTTTT. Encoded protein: CASSYPTSGSHGELFF.